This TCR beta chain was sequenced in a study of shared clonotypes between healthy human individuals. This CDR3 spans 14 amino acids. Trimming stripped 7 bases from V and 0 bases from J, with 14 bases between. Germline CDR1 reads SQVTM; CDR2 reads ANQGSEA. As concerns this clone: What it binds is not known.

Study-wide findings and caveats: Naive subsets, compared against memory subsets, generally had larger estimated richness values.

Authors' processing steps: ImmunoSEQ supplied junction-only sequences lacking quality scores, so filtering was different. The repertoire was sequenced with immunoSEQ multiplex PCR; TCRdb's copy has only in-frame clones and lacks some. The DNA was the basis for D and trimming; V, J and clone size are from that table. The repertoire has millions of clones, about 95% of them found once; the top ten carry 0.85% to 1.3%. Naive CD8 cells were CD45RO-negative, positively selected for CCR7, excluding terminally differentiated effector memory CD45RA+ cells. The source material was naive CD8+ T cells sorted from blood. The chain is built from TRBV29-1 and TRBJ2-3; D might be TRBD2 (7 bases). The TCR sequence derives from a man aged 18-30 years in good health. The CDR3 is CSADGGPSTDTQYF. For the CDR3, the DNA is TGCAGCGCCGACGGGGGGCCTAGCACAGATACGCAGTATTTT.